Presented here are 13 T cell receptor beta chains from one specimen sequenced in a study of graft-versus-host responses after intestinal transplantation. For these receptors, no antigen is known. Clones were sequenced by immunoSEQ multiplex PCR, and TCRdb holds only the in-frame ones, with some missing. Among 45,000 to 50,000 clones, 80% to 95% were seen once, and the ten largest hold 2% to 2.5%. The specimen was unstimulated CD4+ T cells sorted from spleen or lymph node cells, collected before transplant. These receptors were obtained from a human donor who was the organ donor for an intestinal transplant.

The CDR3 is CAISESIKDNQETQYF. The CDR3 bases are TGTGCCATCAGTGAGTCGATTAAGGACAACCAAGAGACCCAGTACTTC. This chain uses TRBV10-3 with TRBJ2-5; D possibly corresponds to TRBD1 (5 bases). Trimming removed 0 bases at V and 0 bases at J, with 11 bases between. Germline values: CDR1 ENHRY, CDR2 SYGVKD. The CDR3 runs to 16 residues.

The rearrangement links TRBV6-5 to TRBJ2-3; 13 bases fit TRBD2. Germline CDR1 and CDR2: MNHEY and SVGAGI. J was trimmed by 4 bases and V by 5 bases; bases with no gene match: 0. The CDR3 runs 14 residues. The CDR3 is CASSTSGRADTQYF. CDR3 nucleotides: TGTGCCAGCAGTACTAGCGGGAGGGCAGATACGCAGTATTTT.

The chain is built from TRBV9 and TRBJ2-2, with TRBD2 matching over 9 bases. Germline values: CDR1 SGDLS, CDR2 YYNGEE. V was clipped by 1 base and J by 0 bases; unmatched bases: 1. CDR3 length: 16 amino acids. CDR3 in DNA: TGTGCCAGCAGCGTAAGCGGGAGGACGAACACCGGGGAGCTGTTTTTT. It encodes CASSVSGRTNTGELFF.

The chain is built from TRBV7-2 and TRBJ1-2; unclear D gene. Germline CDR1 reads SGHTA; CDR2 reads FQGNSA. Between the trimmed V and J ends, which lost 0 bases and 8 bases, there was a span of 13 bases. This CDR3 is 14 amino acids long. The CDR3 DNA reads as TGTGCCAGCAGCTTAGCGGCCGCGGGGAACGGCTACACCTTC. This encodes CASSLAAAGNGYTF.

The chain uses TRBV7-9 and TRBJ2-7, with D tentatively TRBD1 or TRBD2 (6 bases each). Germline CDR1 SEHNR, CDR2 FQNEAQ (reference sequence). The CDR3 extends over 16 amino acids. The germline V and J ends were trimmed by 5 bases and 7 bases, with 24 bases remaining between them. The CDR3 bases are TGTGCCAGCAGCCAGAGACCAACGGGGGCGTCGTGGGAGCAGTACTTC. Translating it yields CASSQRPTGASWEQYF.

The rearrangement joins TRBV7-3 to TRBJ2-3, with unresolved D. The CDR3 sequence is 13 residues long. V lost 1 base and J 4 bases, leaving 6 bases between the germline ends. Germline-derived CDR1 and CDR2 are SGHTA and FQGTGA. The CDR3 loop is CASSLIVPDTQYF. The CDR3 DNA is TGTGCCAGCAGCTTAATTGTCCCAGATACGCAGTATTTT.

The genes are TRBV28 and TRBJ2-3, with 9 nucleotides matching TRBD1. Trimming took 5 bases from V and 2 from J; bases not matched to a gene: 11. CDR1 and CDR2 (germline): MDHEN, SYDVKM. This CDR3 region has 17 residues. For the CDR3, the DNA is TGTGCCAGCAGTCCGGAACCGGGACAGGGTAACACAGATACGCAGTATTTT. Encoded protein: CASSPEPGQGNTDTQYF.

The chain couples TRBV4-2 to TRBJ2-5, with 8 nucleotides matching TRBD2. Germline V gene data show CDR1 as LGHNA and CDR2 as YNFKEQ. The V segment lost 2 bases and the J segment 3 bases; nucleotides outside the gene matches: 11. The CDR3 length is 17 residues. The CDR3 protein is CASSQSPLLAGEETQYF. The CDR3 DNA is TGTGCCAGCAGCCAATCTCCCCTCCTAGCGGGCGAAGAGACCCAGTACTTC.

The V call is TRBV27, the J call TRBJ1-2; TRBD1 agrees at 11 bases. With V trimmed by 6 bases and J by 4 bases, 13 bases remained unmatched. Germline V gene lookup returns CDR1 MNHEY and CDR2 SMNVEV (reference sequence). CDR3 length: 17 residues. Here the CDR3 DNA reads TGTGCCAGCAGCTTGTACGGACAGGGGGCAGGGAGCTATGGCTACACCTTC. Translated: CASSLYGQGAGSYGYTF.

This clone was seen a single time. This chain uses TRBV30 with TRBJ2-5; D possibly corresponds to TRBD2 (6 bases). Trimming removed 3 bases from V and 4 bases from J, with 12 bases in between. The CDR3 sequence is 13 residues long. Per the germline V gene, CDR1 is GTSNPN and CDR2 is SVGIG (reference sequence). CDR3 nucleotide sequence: TGTGCCTGGAGATTGGGGGGAGCAGAGACCCAGTACTTC. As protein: CAWRLGGAETQYF.

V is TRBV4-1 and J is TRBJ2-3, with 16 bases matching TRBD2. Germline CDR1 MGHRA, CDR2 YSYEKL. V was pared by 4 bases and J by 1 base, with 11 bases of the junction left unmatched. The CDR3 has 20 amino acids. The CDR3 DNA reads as TGCGCCAGCAGCCGACAGGCCGGGACTAGCGGGAGGGGTGGCACAGATACGCAGTATTTT. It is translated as CASSRQAGTSGRGGTDTQYF.

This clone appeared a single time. In DNA form, the CDR3 reads TGCAGTGCTGTCCGGGGAGAGACCCAGTACTTC. Protein product: CSAVRGETQYF. The V call is TRBV20-1, the J call TRBJ2-5, with D perhaps matching TRBD2 (5 bases). V lost 5 bases to trimming and J lost 4 bases, with 8 bases between them. Germline V gene sequence: CDR1 DFQATT, CDR2 SNEGSKA (reference sequence). The CDR3 contains 11 residues.

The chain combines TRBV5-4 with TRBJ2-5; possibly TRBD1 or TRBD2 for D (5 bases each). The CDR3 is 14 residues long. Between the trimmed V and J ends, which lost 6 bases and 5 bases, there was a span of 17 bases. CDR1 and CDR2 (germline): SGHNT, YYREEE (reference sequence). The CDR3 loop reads CASTWRGGAETQYF. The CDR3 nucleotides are TGTGCCAGCACCTGGCGTGGGGGAGCCGAGACCCAGTACTTC. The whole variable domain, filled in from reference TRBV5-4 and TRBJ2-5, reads ETGVTQSPTHLIKTRGQQVTLRCSSQSGHNTVSWYQQALGQGPQFIFQYYREEENGRGNFPPRFSGLQFPNYSSELNVNALELDDSALYLCASTWRGGAETQYFGPGTRLLVL.